This TCR beta chain is from a study of T cells in Graves' hyperthyroidism and ophthalmopathy. Graves' hyperthyroidism was deemed stable absent ophthalmopathy progression within 18 months. Exclusion followed for patients with uncontrolled infection, other autoimmune disease, pregnancy or lactation. V lost 9 bases to trimming and J lost 4 bases, with 14 bases between them. The CDR3 sequence is 13 residues long. In germline, CDR1 is SNHLY, CDR2 FYNNEI. The study's findings and limits: Most thyroid clonotypes expanded above 0.001 were also detected in blood.

With respect to this clonotype: Its cognate antigen is unknown. A read error may be the cause here, since a much bigger clone is one base away.

Researchers amplified the TCR beta CDR3 regions from RNA transcripts. The TCR CDR3 first-round RT-PCR relied on the HTBI primer set. In TCRdb, the multiplex PCR reads were re-called with MiXCR into one record per CDR3 protein. The table shows roughly 750,000 distinct CDR3 sequences, with approximately 16% occurring only once. V and J are TRBV2 and TRBJ2-3; no clear D. The origin of this receptor is a young man with Graves' hyperthyroidism. Sequenced material: blood. The CDR3, as DNA: TGTGCCAGAAGTTTACTTGGACCAGATACGCAGTATTTT. It codes for CARSLLGPDTQYF.